Presented here are 18 T cell receptor beta chains from one specimen sequenced in a study of tumor and adjacent non-tumor tissue in lung cancer. No cell sorting was done before RNA was extracted from the tissue. TCRbeta libraries were built with three rounds of nested PCR, modified from ARM-PCR. TCRdb used MiXCR to reprocess the multiplex PCR reads, holding one entry per CDR3 protein. Of roughly 120,000 distinct CDR3 sequences listed, about 75% are singletons. Sequences were obtained from lung tumor tissue. The receptors come from a woman aged 60-75 years with non-small cell lung cancer.

With regard to this clonotype: At one of its ends the junction is not consistent with the germline gene, which may arise from a read error. The chain joins TRBV11-2 to TRBJ2-1; D possibly matches TRBD1 or TRBD2 (6 bases each). Germline CDR1 is SGHAT and CDR2 is FQNNGV. CDR3 length: 15 amino acids. CDR3 nucleotide sequence: TGTGCCAGCAGCTTAGGGACGGGGGCCCACAATGAGCAATGCTTC. This sequence encodes CASSLGTGAHNEQCF.

Only a few counts were recorded for this clonotype. This sequence joins TRBV20-1 and TRBJ1-5; D remains ambiguous. Germline V gene data show CDR1 as DFQATT and CDR2 as SNEGSKA (reference sequence). The CDR3 runs to 13 residues. This chain's CDR3 is CSAQPNDGQPQHF. The CDR3 DNA reads TGCAGCGCTCAGCCTAATGACGGTCAGCCCCAGCATTTT.

With respect to this clonotype: A single base separates this from a much larger clone, so it may be a read error. The gene calls are TRBV10-2 and TRBJ2-1; TRBD2 is a possible D gene (5 bases). Germline values: CDR1 WSHSY, CDR2 SAAADI. Deletions cut 4 bases from V and 0 bases from J, with 10 bases between. CDR3 length: 15 residues. The CDR3 spells CASSGRTPSYNEQFF. The CDR3 DNA is TGCGCCAGCAGTGGAAGGACTCCCTCCTACAATGAGCAGTTCTTC.

Notes on this clonotype: This may stem from a read error, because a much larger clone lies one nucleotide away. This chain links TRBV10-3 with TRBJ1-2; no clear D. The germline gives CDR1 ENHRY, CDR2 SYGVKD. V lost 0 bases to trimming and J lost 4 bases, with 9 bases between them. The CDR3 has 14 residues. CDR3 amino acids: CAISESWESYGYTF. The DNA of the CDR3 is TGTGCCATCAGTGAGTCTTGGGAAAGCTATGGCTACACCTTC.

Note on this clonotype: Germline and junction disagree at one end, which may indicate a read error. CDR3 sequence reads: CASSSGQGASSLRF. The CDR3 DNA reads as TGTGCCAGCAGCTCCGGACAGGGGGCTTCATCCCTTCGCTTT. The chain carries TRBV11-2 and TRBJ1-6; 11 nucleotides match TRBD1. Germline V gene sequence: CDR1 SGHAT, CDR2 FQNNGV. This CDR3 has 14 residues. Full variable domain (missing parts from reference TRBV11-2 and TRBJ1-6): EAGVAQSPRYKIIEKRQSVAFWCNPISGHATLYWYQQILGQGPKLLIQFQNNGVVDDSQLPKDRFSAERLKGVDSTLKIQPAKLEDSAVYLCASSSGQGASSLRFGNGTRLTVT.

On this clonotype: At one boundary the junction diverges from the germline segment, which might be a read error. In nucleotides, the CDR3 is TGTGCCAGCAGCCCCGGAGGGGGTTCCCGAGAGACCCAGAACTTC. Amino acids: CASSPGGGSRETQNF. The V call is TRBV11-1, the J call TRBJ2-5; perhaps D is TRBD1 or TRBD2 (6 bases each). The germline V gene has CDR1 SGHAT and CDR2 FQDESV (reference sequence). The CDR3 totals 15 residues. Variable domain in full (rest from reference TRBV11-1 and TRBJ2-5): EAEVAQSPRYKITEKSQAVAFWCDPISGHATLYWYRQILGQGPELLVQFQDESVVDDSQLPKDRFSAERLKGVDSTLKIQPAELGDSAMYLCASSPGGGSRETQNFGPGTRLLVL.

This clonotype appeared once. One junction end disagrees with the germline gene, perhaps due to a read error. V is TRBV5-1 and J is TRBJ1-1; TRBD1 matches at 7 bases. Germline V gene lookup returns CDR1 SGHRS and CDR2 YFSETQ. The CDR3 consists of 12 residues. CDR3 DNA: TGCGCCAGGAGCTCGTCGACAGGGCAAGCTTTCTTT. This codes for CARSSSTGQAFF.

Of note for this clonotype: A much larger clone lies a single base off, so this may be a read error. The chain employs TRBV5-4 and TRBJ2-5; D unclear. V was pared by 6 bases and J by 5 bases, with 20 bases between. The CDR3 consists of 15 residues. Germline assignment: CDR1 SGHNT and CDR2 YYREEE (reference sequence). The CDR3 DNA is TGTGCCAGCAACGCTGACGGACCAAAAAGGGAGACCCAGTACTTC. Its protein is CASNADGPKRETQYF.

Points on this clonotype: This clone may be a read error of a much larger clone one base away. In DNA form, the CDR3 reads TGTGTTTCGGAGGGGACCGGGACAGAAAAACTGTTTTTT. This gives the protein CVSEGTGTEKLFF. The chain joins TRBV28 to TRBJ1-4; the D gene is possibly TRBD1 (6 bases). CDR3 size: 13 residues. The germline gives CDR1 MDHEN, CDR2 SYDVKM. The variable domain in full, completed from reference TRBV28 and TRBJ1-4, reads DVKVTQSSRYLVKRTGEKVFLECVQDMDHENMFWYRQDPGLGLRLIYFSYDVKMKEKGDIPEGYSVSREKKERFSLILESASTNQTSMYLCVSEGTGTEKLFFGSGTQLSVL.

This clonotype was detected only a few times. Possible read error: a much larger clone is one base away. This chain joins TRBV20-1 and TRBJ2-1, with D perhaps TRBD1 or TRBD2 (5 bases each). The CDR3 runs to 15 residues. The germline gives CDR1 DFQATT, CDR2 SNEGSKA (reference sequence). V was cut by 1 base and J by 5 bases, with 15 bases left in between. CDR3 coding DNA: TGCAGTGCTAGAGCCGCGCTCGTGGGACACAATGAGCAGTTCTTC. This sequence encodes CSARAALVGHNEQFF.

As concerns this clonotype: A single base separates this from a much larger clone, so it may be a read error. This sequence joins TRBV11-2 and TRBJ1-4; a weak D match, TRBD1 (6 bases). Germline CDR1 reads SGHAT; CDR2 reads FQNNGV. Deletions cut 6 bases from V and 10 bases from J, with 21 bases between. The CDR3 runs to 15 residues. The CDR3 spells CASSQVTGYGGKLFF. In DNA form, the CDR3 reads TGTGCCAGCAGTCAAGTTACAGGGTACGGTGGAAAACTGTTTTTT.

This clonotype came up once. The junction and the germline gene differ at one end; a read error may be behind it. This chain uses TRBV6-5 with TRBJ2-1; the D is unclear. This CDR3 contains 15 residues. Germline values: CDR1 MNHEY, CDR2 SVGAGI. The CDR3 spells CASSPPRSAYNEQFF. The CDR3 DNA sequence: TGTGCCAGCAGTCCCCCCCGGAGCGCCTATAATGAGCAGTTCTTC.

With respect to this clonotype: The junction differs from germline at one of its ends, possibly a read error. Here the CDR3 DNA reads TGTGACAGCAGTTGGCGTGGGACTCTCAACGAAGAGTACTTC. Residues: CDSSWRGTLNEEYF. The chain has TRBV12-3 or TRBV12-4 and TRBJ2-7; possibly TRBD2 for D (6 bases). CDR3 length equals 14 residues.

The rearrangement links TRBV10-1 to TRBJ2-7; possible D gene TRBD2, 6 bases. The germline V gene has CDR1 WNHNN and CDR2 SYGVQD (reference sequence). This CDR3 has 19 amino acids. The CDR3 region has the DNA TGCACCAAGGGTGGGTTCCGGGATGGAGCCCGGAGGGCGTCCTACGAGCAGTACTTC. It is translated as CTKGGFRDGARRASYEQYF.

In the case of this clonotype: This is likely a read error, given that the CDR3 carries no conserved phenylalanine or tryptophan at its end. The chain carries TRBV4-3 and TRBJ2-1; 11 bases align to TRBD2. V lost 1 base and J lost 7; bases outside the gene matches: 9. Germline V gene lookup returns CDR1 LGHNA and CDR2 YSLEER. There are 17 residues in the CDR3. This CDR3 is CASSQGLAGPKANEQFL. In DNA form, the CDR3 reads TGCGCCAGCAGCCAAGGACTAGCGGGACCTAAGGCAAATGAGCAGTTCTTG.

This clonotype was recorded only once. A much larger clone differs by one base, so this may be a read error. This chain links TRBV4-3 with TRBJ1-2; D is possibly TRBD1 (6 bases). The CDR3 totals 17 residues. Per the germline V gene, CDR1 is LGHNA and CDR2 is YSLEER. DNA for the CDR3: TGCGCCAGCCGCCAAGATTCGAGCAGGGGAGGACTCTATGGCTACACCTTC. The encoded protein is CASRQDSSRGGLYGYTF.

About this clonotype itself: One end of the junction does not line up with germline, which may come from a read error. This chain joins TRBV11-2 and TRBJ2-1; D may match TRBD1 or TRBD2 (5 bases each). The CDR3 length is 15 residues. Germline V gene data show CDR1 as SGHAT and CDR2 as FQNNGV. DNA for the CDR3: TGTACCAGCAGCAAATCCGGGACGGCCGGGAACGGGCAGTTCTTC. Its translation: CTSSKSGTAGNGQFF.

Details on this clonotype: A read error may account for a junction end that differs from germline. V and J are TRBV28 and TRBJ2-2; 7 bases are shared with TRBD1. Germline V lookup: CDR1 MDHEN, CDR2 SYDVKM. This CDR3 is 16 amino acids long. The CDR3 sequence is CASSFAGQASTGELFF. CDR3 DNA sequence: TGTGCCAGTAGTTTCGCCGGACAGGCGAGCACCGGGGAGCTGTTTTTT.